This T cell receptor beta chain is drawn from a study of T cell responses to AZD1222 COVID-19 vaccine. TCRdb's table, derived via immunoSEQ multiplex PCR, lists solely in-frame clones and lacks some. The sample gives some 150,000 clones, roughly 90% of which show up once; around 5% is in the top ten. V gave up 5 bases and J gave up 13 bases; unmatched junction bases: 8. Germline CDR1 and CDR2: SGHAT and FQNNGV. CDR3 size: 13 residues. This specimen was peripheral blood, taken 28 days after the second dose of the MenACWY control vaccine. This rearrangement joins TRBV11-2 to TRBJ1-6, with 7 bases lining up with TRBD1. This sequence originates from an adult who received the MenACWY meningococcal vaccine as a control. The CDR3 sequence: CASSPGTAKPLHF. CDR3 DNA sequence: TGTGCCAGCAGCCCCGGGACAGCAAAGCCCCTCCACTTT. Combining the CDR3 with reference TRBV11-2 and TRBJ1-6 gives the whole variable domain EAGVAQSPRYKIIEKRQSVAFWCNPISGHATLYWYQQILGQGPKLLIQFQNNGVVDDSQLPKDRFSAERLKGVDSTLKIQPAKLEDSAVYLCASSPGTAKPLHFGNGTRLTVT.